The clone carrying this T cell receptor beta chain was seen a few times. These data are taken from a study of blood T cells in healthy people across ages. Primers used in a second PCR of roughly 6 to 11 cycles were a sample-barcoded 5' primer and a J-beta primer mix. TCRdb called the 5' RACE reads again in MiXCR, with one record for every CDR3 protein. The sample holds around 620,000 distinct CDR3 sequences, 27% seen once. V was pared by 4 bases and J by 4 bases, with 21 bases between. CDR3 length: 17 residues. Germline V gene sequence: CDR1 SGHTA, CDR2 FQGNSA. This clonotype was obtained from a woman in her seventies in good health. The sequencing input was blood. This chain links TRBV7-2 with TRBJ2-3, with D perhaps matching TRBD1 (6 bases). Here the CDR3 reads CASSSPQGRTSPDTQYF. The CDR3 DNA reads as TGTGCCAGCAGCTCGCCACAGGGACGCACGTCGCCAGATACGCAGTATTTT.